The next 23 T cell receptor beta chains were all read from a single sample in a study of memory CD4+ T cells and cytomegalovirus serostatus. Single viable CD3+CD4+CD8-CD45RO+ cells were sorted as the memory CD4+ T cells. Profiled with immunoSEQ multiplex PCR; TCRdb holds only in-frame clones, not every one. The table records 25,000 to 40,000 clones, approximately 76% of them present only once. Material for sequencing was memory CD4+ T cells from blood. The source of these receptors is an adult in good health and CMV-seronegative. Some clones in this sample may be carry-over from other donors' samples.

Here the CDR3 DNA reads TGTGCCAGCAGCCAAGACAGGGCGAGGGGCTACACCTTC. It codes for CASSQDRARGYTF. J is TRBJ1-2 and V is TRBV11-2, with 7 bases matching TRBD1. The CDR3 has 13 residues. The germline V gene encodes CDR1 SGHAT and CDR2 FQNNGV. V shed 5 bases and J 8 bases; nucleotides not matched to a gene: 8. Variable domain in full (rest from reference TRBV11-2 and TRBJ1-2): EAGVAQSPRYKIIEKRQSVAFWCNPISGHATLYWYQQILGQGPKLLIQFQNNGVVDDSQLPKDRFSAERLKGVDSTLKIQPAKLEDSAVYLCASSQDRARGYTFGSGTRLTVV.

This chain connects TRBV27 to TRBJ2-3; no firm D call. Germline V gene sequence: CDR1 MNHEY, CDR2 SMNVEV (reference sequence). The CDR3 totals 15 residues. V was pared by 4 bases and J by 2 bases, with 13 bases between. The CDR3 region has the DNA TGTGCCAGCAGTTCGTTACTTGCAACCACAGATACGCAGTATTTT. It is translated as CASSSLLATTDTQYF.

The chain carries TRBV5-6 and TRBJ2-2; 9 bases are shared with TRBD2. This CDR3 has 16 amino acids. J gave up 11 bases and V 0 bases, and 11 bases lay outside the gene matches. Germline-derived CDR1 and CDR2 are SGHDT and YYEEEE. CDR3 sequence (DNA): TGTGCCAGCAGCTTGGCCGCGGGACTAGCTATAGGAGAGCTGTTTTTT. Residues: CASSLAAGLAIGELFF.

The chain carries TRBV27 and TRBJ2-7, with D perhaps assigned TRBD1 or TRBD2 (5 bases each). Germline V gene data show CDR1 as MNHEY and CDR2 as SMNVEV (reference sequence). Between the trimmed V and J ends, which lost 11 bases and 3 bases, there was a span of 17 bases. CDR3 size: 13 residues. CDR3 sequence (DNA): TGTGCCGTAAGGGGACGAACCGACTACGAGCAGTACTTC. It specifies CAVRGRTDYEQYF.

The rearrangement links TRBV2 to TRBJ1-1; D not resolved. The CDR3 runs 11 residues. The germline V gene has CDR1 SNHLY and CDR2 FYNNEI. V lost 5 bases to trimming and J lost 7 bases, with 8 bases between them. The CDR3 protein is CASSYNFEAFF. Here the CDR3 DNA reads TGTGCCAGCAGTTACAACTTTGAAGCTTTCTTT.

The chain joins TRBV9 to TRBJ1-5; possibly TRBD1 for D (5 bases). CDR1 is SGDLS, CDR2 YYNGEE, per germline. The CDR3 consists of 13 residues. V dropped 2 bases and J dropped 7 bases, with 10 bases sitting between them. The CDR3 DNA reads TGTGCCAGCAGCGTTGAAGAGGGGCAGCCCCAGCATTTT. Translation: CASSVEEGQPQHF.

The chain joins TRBV6-5 to TRBJ1-1; no firm D call. Deletions cut 1 base from V and 1 base from J, with 4 bases between. This CDR3 is 13 amino acids long. CDR1 and CDR2 (germline): MNHEY, SVGAGI. CDR3 region: CASSYFGNTEAFF. CDR3 nucleotides: TGTGCCAGCAGTTACTTCGGGAACACTGAAGCTTTCTTT.

The genes are TRBV30 and TRBJ1-2; possible D gene TRBD1, 5 bases. This CDR3 is 14 amino acids long. The V and J ends lost 1 base and 0 bases respectively, with 9 bases between them. The germline gives CDR1 GTSNPN, CDR2 SVGIG (reference sequence). In DNA form, the CDR3 reads TGTGCCTGGAGTGAGACAGTGACTAACTATGGCTACACCTTC. It yields the protein CAWSETVTNYGYTF.

This rearrangement joins TRBV28 to TRBJ1-2; D is uncertain. This CDR3 has 13 residues. Germline CDR1 MDHEN, CDR2 SYDVKM. V gave up 2 bases and J gave up 0 bases, with 4 bases separating them. Here the CDR3 DNA reads TGTGCCAGCAGTTTAGACACTAACTATGGCTACACCTTC. Protein product: CASSLDTNYGYTF.

CDR3 nucleotide sequence: TGTGCCAGCCGGACAGGGCCCTACACTGAAGCTTTCTTT. Translated, it gives CASRTGPYTEAFF. The rearrangement links TRBV28 to TRBJ1-1; 8 nucleotides agree with TRBD1. CDR3 length equals 13 residues. Germline CDR1 is MDHEN and CDR2 is SYDVKM. Unmatched junction bases numbered 5, after V lost 8 bases and J lost 3 bases.

The J gene is TRBJ1-5, the V gene TRBV23-1, with 7 bases matching TRBD1. TRBV23-1 is an ORF for which the function is uncertain. J was trimmed by 0 bases and V by 6 bases; bases with no gene match: 8. The CDR3 is 16 residues long. Written as DNA, the CDR3 is TGCGCCAGCAGCCTTGGACAGGAGATTAGCAATCAGCCCCAGCATTTT. This gives the protein CASSLGQEISNQPQHF.

This clone turned up a few times. This chain links TRBV9 with TRBJ1-6; D not certain. Trimming removed 5 bases from V and 3 bases from J, with 9 bases in between. The CDR3 is 14 amino acids. The germline CDR1 and CDR2 sequences are SGDLS and YYNGEE. CDR3: CASSSVNYNSPLHF. The DNA of the CDR3 is TGTGCCAGCAGTAGCGTGAACTATAATTCACCCCTCCACTTT.

CDR3 protein: CASSGQGSSNQPQHF. The CDR3 DNA follows: TGTGCCAGTAGTGGACAGGGGAGTAGCAATCAGCCCCAGCATTTT. The chain is built from TRBV19 and TRBJ1-5; TRBD1 matches at 9 bases. The CDR3 extends over 15 amino acids. Germline CDR1 reads LNHDA; CDR2 reads SQIVND (reference sequence). Germline trimming cut 5 bases from V and 0 bases from J; bases unmatched to any gene: 2.

As concerns this clone: This CDR3 is also generated by other DNA sequences in the sample. The chain recombines TRBV28 with TRBJ2-5; possible D gene TRBD1, 6 bases. V lost 7 bases, J lost 5 bases, and 11 bases lay in between. The CDR3 runs 12 residues. Germline CDR1 and CDR2: MDHEN and SYDVKM. CDR3 residues: CASNSGEETQYF. DNA for the CDR3: TGTGCCAGCAATTCAGGGGAGGAGACCCAGTACTTC.

The V gene is TRBV4-3, the J gene TRBJ2-3; 9 bases are shared with TRBD2. Germline assignment: CDR1 LGHNA and CDR2 YSLEER. The CDR3 totals 15 residues. The ends lost 2 bases at V and 1 base at J; junction bases unmatched: 1. Here the CDR3 DNA reads TGCGCCAGCAGCCAACAGCGGGGGGGCACAGATACGCAGTATTTT. The encoded protein is CASSQQRGGTDTQYF.

The chain joins TRBV5-1 to TRBJ2-1, with D maybe TRBD1 (6 bases). The ends were cut back, 0 bases at V and 0 bases at J, with 13 bases in the middle. Germline V gene lookup returns CDR1 SGHRS and CDR2 YFSETQ. This CDR3 is 17 amino acids long. This chain's CDR3 is CASSLAYRESSYNEQFF. The DNA of the CDR3 is TGCGCCAGCAGCTTGGCCTACAGGGAGAGCTCCTACAATGAGCAGTTCTTC.

CDR3 DNA: TGTGCCTGCCTTACCCTGAGGTCTGGGGCCAACGTCCTGACTTTC. Translating gives CACLTLRSGANVLTF. The chain joins TRBV30 to TRBJ2-6; D not certain. The germline V and J ends were trimmed by 6 bases and 1 base, with 13 bases remaining between them. This CDR3 contains 15 residues. Per germline, CDR1 GTSNPN and CDR2 SVGIG (reference sequence).

This clone was detected a few times. The chain links TRBV11-3 to TRBJ1-6, with 7 bases matching TRBD1. After removal of 4 bases from V and 4 bases from J, the junction contained 4 bases not matched to a gene. Per the germline V gene, CDR1 is SGHNT and CDR2 is YENEEA. The CDR3 is made up of 15 amino acids. CDR3 in amino acids: CASSSRTGYNSPLHF. The CDR3 DNA reads TGTGCCAGCAGCTCACGGACAGGATATAATTCACCCCTCCACTTT.

The chain has TRBV28 and TRBJ2-5; 7 bases match TRBD1. The J call may be faulty, since TRBJ2-7 better matches the DNA end. The CDR3 is made up of 15 amino acids. Germline-derived CDR1 and CDR2 are MDHEN and SYDVKM. As DNA, the CDR3 is TGTGCCAGCGGGGGAAGGTGGGACAGCTCCTACGAGCAGTACTTC. Translated, it gives CASGGRWDSSYEQYF.

V usage is TRBV7-3 and J usage is TRBJ1-4; 11 bases match TRBD1. V shed 2 bases, J shed 1 base, and the junction held 0 bases outside the gene matches. The CDR3 length is 16 residues. Germline V CDR1 and CDR2: SGHTA, FQGTGA. DNA of the CDR3: TGTGCCAGCAGCTTAGGGACAGGGGGAACTAATGAAAAACTGTTTTTT. This encodes CASSLGTGGTNEKLFF. Filled out from reference TRBV7-3 and TRBJ1-4, the complete variable domain reads GAGVSQTPSNKVTEKGKYVELRCDPISGHTALYWYRQSLGQGPEFLIYFQGTGAADDSGLPNDRFFAVRPEGSVSTLKIQRTERGDSAVYLCASSLGTGGTNEKLFFGSGTQLSVL.

The chain joins TRBV11-2 to TRBJ2-7; D tentatively reads TRBD1 or TRBD2 (6 bases each). CDR3 length: 18 residues. Germline loops: CDR1 SGHAT, CDR2 FQNNGV. The V gene lost 5 bases and the J gene lost 0 bases, with 23 bases spanning the gap. The CDR3 sequence: CASSLGLLIGGRSYEQYF. CDR3 bases: TGTGCCAGCAGCCTAGGCCTACTTATCGGGGGCCGCTCCTACGAGCAGTACTTC.

This chain links TRBV27 with TRBJ1-4; D gene ambiguous. Germline V gene data show CDR1 as MNHEY and CDR2 as SMNVEV (reference sequence). The V and J ends lost 4 bases and 8 bases respectively, with 17 bases between them. The CDR3 covers 15 residues. In DNA form, the CDR3 reads TGTGCCAGCAGTTCAGGCGGACGGGAATGGGAAAAACTGTTTTTT. Translation: CASSSGGREWEKLFF.

The CDR3 DNA reads as TGTGCCAGCAGTTACGGGAGACAGTTCCCCTACGAGCAGTACTTC. Residues: CASSYGRQFPYEQYF. This chain uses TRBV6-5 with TRBJ2-7; D is possibly TRBD1 or TRBD2 (5 bases each). There are 15 residues in the CDR3. V was clipped by 2 bases and J by 2 bases, with 13 bases between them. Germline CDR1 MNHEY, CDR2 SVGAGI.